This is a list of T cell receptor beta chains from one sample in a study of blood T cell repertoires in COVID-19. Libraries were prepared by immunoSEQ multiplex PCR; TCRdb keeps only in-frame clonotypes and omits some of them. The data show about 170,000 clones, with more than 65% seen just once and approximately 10% held by the top ten. The sequenced sample was peripheral blood. The receptors originated from a man between 65 and 79 years old with active or convalescent COVID-19. Each CDR3 is given with its conserved first and last residue. Fields, in order: J gene, V gene, D gene, clone size, CDR3 length, CDR3 protein, CDR3 DNA. D genes are given only for firm matches. A clone size is listed for some rows: how often the clone was seen (once, few, many), or a class if it is expanded.

J: TRBJ1-2; V: TRBV5-6; D: NA; size: NA; length: 14; CDR3: CASSPLGNSGGYTF; DNA: TGTGCCAGCAGCCCCCTCGGGAATTCGGGAGGCTACACCTTC
J: TRBJ2-2; V: TRBV4-3; D: TRBD2; size: once; length: 18; CDR3: CASSHLPRASGRTGELFF; DNA: TGCGCCAGCAGCCACCTTCCCCGGGCTAGCGGGCGCACCGGGGAGCTGTTTTTT
J: TRBJ2-1; V: TRBV5-1; D: NA; size: NA; length: 14; CDR3: CASSWMDSDNEQFF; DNA: TGCGCCAGCAGCTGGATGGACAGCGACAATGAGCAGTTCTTC
J: TRBJ1-2; V: TRBV18; D: TRBD1; size: NA; length: 16; CDR3: CASSPGTGTLGYGYTF; DNA: TGTGCCAGCTCACCCGGGACAGGGACCCTGGGCTATGGCTACACCTTC
J: TRBJ1-2; V: TRBV6-5; D: TRBD1; size: NA; length: 15; CDR3: CASSATGTGSPGYTF; DNA: TGTGCCAGCAGCGCAACCGGGACAGGGAGCCCTGGCTACACCTTC
J: TRBJ2-7; V: TRBV27; D: TRBD2; size: NA; length: 14; CDR3: CASSLGGRTYEQYF; DNA: TGTGCCAGCAGTTTAGGCGGGAGGACCTACGAGCAGTACTTC
J: TRBJ1-2; V: TRBV29-1; D: NA; size: NA; length: 14; CDR3: CSVEVRPANYGYTF; DNA: TGCAGCGTTGAAGTCAGGCCGGCAAACTATGGCTACACCTTC
J: TRBJ2-5; V: TRBV7-2; D: NA; size: NA; length: 15; CDR3: CASSLLGSPGETQYF; DNA: TGTGCCAGCAGCTTACTGGGTAGTCCAGGGGAGACCCAGTACTTC
J: TRBJ1-4; V: TRBV7-9; D: TRBD1; size: NA; length: 15; CDR3: CASSLAGTGDEKLFF; DNA: TGTGCCAGCAGCTTAGCCGGGACAGGGGATGAAAAACTGTTTTTT
J: TRBJ2-1; V: TRBV5-4; D: TRBD1; size: NA; length: 14; CDR3: CASSLITGVDEQFF; DNA: TGTGCCAGCAGCTTAATTACAGGGGTCGATGAGCAGTTCTTC
J: TRBJ2-2; V: TRBV28; D: NA; size: NA; length: 14; CDR3: CASRAGTRVGELFF; DNA: TGTGCCAGCAGGGCCGGGACTCGAGTCGGGGAGCTGTTTTTT
J: TRBJ1-2; V: TRBV19; D: NA; size: NA; length: 15; CDR3: CASSIEDSQRSSYTF; DNA: TGTGCCAGTAGTATAGAGGACAGTCAAAGATCGAGCTACACCTTC
J: TRBJ1-1; V: TRBV29-1; D: NA; size: NA; length: 13; CDR3: CSGGGRVNTEAFF; DNA: TGCAGCGGGGGGGGCAGGGTGAACACTGAAGCTTTCTTT
J: TRBJ2-1; V: TRBV7-9; D: NA; size: once; length: 14; CDR3: CASSSNGFRPEQFF; DNA: TGTGCCAGCAGTAGTAACGGGTTTCGACCAGAGCAGTTCTTC
J: TRBJ2-7; V: TRBV11-2; D: NA; size: NA; length: 15; CDR3: CASSPGRAGRYEQYF; DNA: TGTGCCAGCAGCCCCGGAAGGGCAGGGCGCTACGAGCAGTACTTC
J: TRBJ1-5; V: TRBV7-8; D: NA; size: NA; length: 15; CDR3: CASSFSGYADQPQHF; DNA: TGTGCCAGCAGCTTCTCAGGGTATGCCGATCAGCCCCAGCATTTT
J: TRBJ2-7; V: TRBV9; D: TRBD1; size: NA; length: 13; CDR3: CASSPTGSYEQYF; DNA: TGTGCCAGCAGCCCGACAGGGTCCTACGAGCAGTACTTC
J: TRBJ1-3; V: TRBV20-1; D: NA; size: NA; length: 14; CDR3: CSASDRGSGNTIYF; DNA: TGCAGTGCTAGTGATCGGGGTTCTGGAAACACCATATATTTT
J: TRBJ1-4; V: TRBV27; D: TRBD1; size: NA; length: 13; CDR3: CASSRQGDEKLFF; DNA: TGTGCCAGCAGTAGACAGGGGGACGAAAAACTGTTTTTT
J: TRBJ2-7; V: TRBV2; D: TRBD2; size: NA; length: 14; CDR3: CASRAGPAAYEQYF; DNA: TGTGCCAGCAGAGCGGGACCGGCGGCCTACGAGCAGTACTTC
J: TRBJ2-2; V: TRBV19; D: TRBD1; size: NA; length: 17; CDR3: CASRPPLGQKVTGELFF; DNA: TGTGCCAGTAGACCCCCCTTGGGACAGAAAGTCACCGGGGAGCTGTTTTTT
J: TRBJ2-7; V: TRBV18; D: NA; size: few; length: 14; CDR3: CASSRQGGTSLQYF; DNA: TGTGCCAGCTCACGGCAGGGGGGAACGAGCTTGCAGTACTTC
J: TRBJ1-4; V: TRBV29-1; D: NA; size: NA; length: 12; CDR3: CSVAESREKLFF; DNA: TGCAGCGTTGCTGAATCCCGGGAAAAACTGTTTTTT
J: TRBJ1-2; V: TRBV9; D: TRBD1; size: NA; length: 16; CDR3: CASSNNRDSYFTGYTF; DNA: TGTGCCAGCAGCAATAACCGGGACAGCTATTTCACTGGCTACACCTTC
J: TRBJ2-3; V: TRBV11-2; D: NA; size: NA; length: 13; CDR3: CASSFGAPDTQYF; DNA: TGTGCCAGCAGCTTTGGGGCCCCAGATACGCAGTATTTT
J: TRBJ1-1; V: TRBV2; D: NA; size: NA; length: 13; CDR3: CASSQEEGLEAFF; DNA: TGTGCCAGCAGTCAAGAGGAGGGCCTTGAAGCTTTCTTT
J: TRBJ2-5; V: TRBV18; D: TRBD1; size: NA; length: 16; CDR3: CASSPLGGAAQETQYF; DNA: TGTGCCAGCTCACCACTAGGGGGCGCAGCCCAAGAGACCCAGTACTTC
J: TRBJ2-1; V: TRBV7-2; D: TRBD2; size: NA; length: 18; CDR3: CASSFVGTSGSSYNEQFF; DNA: TGTGCCAGCAGCTTCGTCGGGACTAGCGGGAGCTCCTACAATGAGCAGTTCTTC
J: TRBJ1-2; V: TRBV9; D: TRBD1; size: NA; length: 14; CDR3: CASSVDWTGYDYTF; DNA: TGTGCCAGCAGCGTAGATTGGACAGGGTACGACTACACCTTC
J: TRBJ1-2; V: TRBV18; D: TRBD1; size: NA; length: 16; CDR3: CASSPPPGQGLYGYTF; DNA: TGTGCCAGCTCACCACCCCCCGGACAGGGGTTGTATGGCTACACCTTC
J: TRBJ1-5; V: TRBV28; D: NA; size: NA; length: 14; CDR3: CASNKPGRSQPQHF; DNA: TGTGCCAGCAACAAGCCGGGGAGGAGTCAGCCCCAGCATTTT
J: TRBJ1-2; V: TRBV28; D: NA; size: NA; length: 12; CDR3: CASSYRSYGYTF; DNA: TGTGCCAGCAGTTACAGGAGCTATGGCTACACCTTC
J: TRBJ1-2; V: TRBV7-9; D: TRBD1; size: few; length: 15; CDR3: CASSLGTGRGMGYTF; DNA: TGTGCCAGCAGCTTAGGGACAGGCCGCGGTATGGGCTACACCTTC
J: TRBJ1-5; V: TRBV28; D: NA; size: NA; length: 15; CDR3: CASSLSQGSNQPQHF; DNA: TGTGCCAGCAGTTTATCCCAGGGGAGCAATCAGCCCCAGCATTTT
J: TRBJ1-5; V: TRBV6-5; D: NA; size: NA; length: 15; CDR3: CASSYAFTGNQPQHF; DNA: TGTGCCAGCAGTTACGCCTTTACGGGAAATCAGCCCCAGCATTTT
J: TRBJ2-1; V: TRBV27; D: NA; size: NA; length: 16; CDR3: CASSHASVYSYNEQFF; DNA: TGTGCCAGCAGCCATGCTAGCGTGTACTCCTACAATGAGCAGTTCTTC
J: TRBJ2-1; V: TRBV4-3; D: TRBD2; size: NA; length: 17; CDR3: CASSQDEFSGGINEQFF; DNA: TGCGCCAGCAGCCAAGATGAGTTTAGCGGGGGCATTAATGAGCAGTTCTTC
J: TRBJ2-7; V: TRBV20-1; D: NA; size: NA; length: 11; CDR3: CSAGDFYEQYF; DNA: TGCAGTGCAGGGGACTTCTACGAGCAGTACTTC
J: TRBJ1-5; V: TRBV19; D: TRBD1; size: NA; length: 13; CDR3: CATAGQDNQPQHF; DNA: TGTGCCACCGCCGGACAGGACAATCAGCCCCAGCATTTT
J: TRBJ1-1; V: TRBV11-2; D: NA; size: NA; length: 15; CDR3: CASSLEDRWNTEAFF; DNA: TGTGCCAGCAGCTTAGAGGACAGATGGAACACTGAAGCTTTCTTT